This T cell receptor beta chain stems from a study of early T cells in non-severe SARS-CoV-2 infection. Germline assignment: CDR1 KGHSH and CDR2 LQKENI. CDR3 length equals 16 residues. Between the trimmed V and J ends, which lost 3 bases and 9 bases, there was a span of 18 bases. TCRdb analysed the 5' RACE reads with MiXCR anew, one entry per CDR3 protein. The top ten clones hold approximately 7% of a sample with about 15,000 distinct CDR3 sequences, more than 5.5% of them seen once. This clonotype was detected ten times or more. This clonotype was sampled from an adult who was a healthcare worker with PCR-confirmed SARS-CoV-2 infection or an uninfected control (not recorded which). The specimen was whole blood, collected at baseline. This chain uses TRBV18 with TRBJ1-6, with D possibly being TRBD1 (5 bases). This chain's CDR3 is CASSPSGGVKSSPLHF. The CDR3 DNA reads as TGTGCCAGCTCACCGTCCGGAGGGGTAAAGTCTTCACCCCTCCACTTT.